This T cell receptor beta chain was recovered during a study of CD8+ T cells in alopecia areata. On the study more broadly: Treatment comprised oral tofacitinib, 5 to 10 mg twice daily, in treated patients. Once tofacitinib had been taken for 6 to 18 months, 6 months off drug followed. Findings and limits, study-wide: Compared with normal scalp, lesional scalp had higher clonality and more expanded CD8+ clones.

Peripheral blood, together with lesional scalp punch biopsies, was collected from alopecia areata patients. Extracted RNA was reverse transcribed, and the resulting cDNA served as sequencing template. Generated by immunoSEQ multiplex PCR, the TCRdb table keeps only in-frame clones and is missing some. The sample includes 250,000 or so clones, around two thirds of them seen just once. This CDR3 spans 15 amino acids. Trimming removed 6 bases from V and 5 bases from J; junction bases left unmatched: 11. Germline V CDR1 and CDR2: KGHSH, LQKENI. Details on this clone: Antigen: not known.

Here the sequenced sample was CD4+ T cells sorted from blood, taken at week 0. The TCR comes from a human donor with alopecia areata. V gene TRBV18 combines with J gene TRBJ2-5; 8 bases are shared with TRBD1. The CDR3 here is CASSSGQGGSETQYF. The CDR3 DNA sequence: TGTGCCAGCTCGTCCGGACAGGGAGGTTCTGAGACCCAGTACTTC.